This entry features one T cell receptor beta chain sequence. This clonotype was seen only a few times. The antigen it binds to is not known. Within one base of it there is no much larger clone, and no base qualities were kept. Library construction relied on PCR. Sequenced on a NextSeq 500. Bulk TCR libraries were generated as previously described, with the TCR primers listed in Table S5 used. The Qiagen AllPrep DNA/RNA kit was used to purify total RNA. Before any analysis, reads coming from multiple sequencing runs of the same library were combined into one pool. Under the source paper's analysis protocol: Reads were retained only if the reads had an exact TCR constant sequence, and the retained reads were trimmed to 150 nt and grouped according to their 12-nt molecular barcodes. Reads inside each barcode group were sub-clustered using a 15% Levenshtein threshold, and a quality-weighted consensus sequence was constructed for each RNA molecule. Non-functional sequences were removed, as were lower-count sequences one edit away from another. On the basis of fitting two negative binomial distributions, barcode sub-clusters with fewer than 20% of the maximum read count were discarded. The public reads were quality trimmed at Q25 with fastp and then assembled into clones with MiXCR by TCRdb, keeping productive beta chains. Every entry covers one CDR3 protein and lists the most common genes and DNA from its rows. The authors' filters were not applied to this entry. This sample comprises fewer than 350,000 distinct CDR3 sequences, about 23% of them detected only once. About 0.74% of the sample goes to the ten largest clones.

The sample originates from a study of molecular identifiers for immune sequencing clone quantification (dated by TCRdb to the late 2010s). Regarding the research as a whole: In a replicate experiment, RNA from 20,000 or 100,000 naive CD8 T cells was split into five aliquots, four of which were sequenced. This methods study used CD8 T cells to benchmark TCR RNA copy counting and molecular-identifier clustering-based TCR repertoire sequencing (MIDCIRS). Here is what the overall study found, with its caveats: About three recovered TCR RNA copies per cell were obtained by modeling, versus about 10 by digital PCR, implying a capture efficiency of 25% to 35%. When barcode sub-clustering was not used, chimeric consensus sequences inflated TCR diversity, with chimeras reaching as high as 47%. Identical TCR molecules sharing a barcode could cause highly expanded clone sizes to be underestimated. Spiked-in Jurkat TCR RNA (10 copies' worth), which is not part of the donor repertoire, was contained in the naive libraries. Spiked-in Jurkat TCR RNA equal to a single cell's worth was reported to be detectable even within one million naive CD8 T cells. Clones above 20 RNA copies held over 99% of molecules in CMV-specific effector cells but under 1% in naive cells.

Naive CD8 T cell libraries were made from 20,000 to 1,000,000 sorted cells using 10%, 30% or 50% of purified RNA. On a BD FACSAria II, naive CD8 T cells were FACS-sorted as CD8+CD4-CCR7+CD45RA+ and collected into RLT Plus buffer. To test detection sensitivity, Jurkat RNA equivalent to approximately nine TCR copies was spiked into samples of about 20,000-1,100,000 naive CD8 T cells. Enrichment of CD8 T cells was performed with RosetteSep CD8+ T Cell Enrichment Cocktail and Ficoll-Paque, after which ACK red cell lysis was carried out. At the junction V is shortened by 0 bases and J by 0 bases, with 12 bases in between. Based on the germline V gene, the CDR1 and CDR2 sequences are SGHRS and YFSETQ. The CDR3 sequence holds 16 residues, the cysteine and phenylalanine included. Only the CDR3 part of the read is kept: 48 bases, read in frame from the first base.

The rearrangement joined TRBV5-1 to TRBJ1-1; the D gene cannot be resolved reliably. The origin of this receptor is a human donor in good health. Some libraries in this study had Jurkat cell RNA spiked in. Material: naive CD8+ T cells from blood, with Jurkat cell RNA spiked in. What the cell subset or site label conveys for this sample: FACS-sorted CD8+CD4-CCR7+CD45RA+ naive T cells. CDR3 loop: CASSLDGTLLNTEAFF. Here is the DNA: TGCGCCAGCAGCTTGGATGGAACTTTACTGAACACTGAAGCTTTCTTT.